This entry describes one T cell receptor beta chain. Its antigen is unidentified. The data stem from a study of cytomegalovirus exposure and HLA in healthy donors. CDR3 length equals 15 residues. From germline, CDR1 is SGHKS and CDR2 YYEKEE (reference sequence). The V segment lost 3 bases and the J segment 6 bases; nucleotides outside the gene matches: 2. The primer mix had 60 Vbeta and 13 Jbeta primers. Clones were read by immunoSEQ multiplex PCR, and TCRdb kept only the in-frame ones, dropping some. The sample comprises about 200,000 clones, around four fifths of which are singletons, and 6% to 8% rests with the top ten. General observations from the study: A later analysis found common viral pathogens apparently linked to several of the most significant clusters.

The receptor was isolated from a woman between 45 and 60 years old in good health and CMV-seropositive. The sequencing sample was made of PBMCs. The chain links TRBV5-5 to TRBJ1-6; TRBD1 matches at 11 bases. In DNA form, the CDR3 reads TGTGCCAGCAGCTCTGGGACAGGGGGTAATTCACCCCTCCACTTT. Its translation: CASSSGTGGNSPLHF.